This TCR beta chain was documented in a study of shared clonotypes between healthy human individuals (TCRdb year 2020). Context from the whole study: A few men and two women, aged 18 to 49 years, made up the cohort. To estimate repertoire size and how much clonotype sharing occurs between individuals, the study deeply sequenced the blood TCR repertoires of roughly 5 healthy adults. To increase sequencing depth and limit assay-specific biases, TCR repertoire library preparation and sequencing were carried out by different laboratories using diverse techniques. Each donor's leukapheresis produced roughly between roughly 0.94 and 9.5 billion PBMCs. For each donor, CD4 naive and CD4 memory were each given three plates, CD8 naive was given two plates, and CD8 memory was given one plate.

From the germline V gene, CDR1 is MNHEY and CDR2 is SVGAGI. V is cut by 2 bases and J by 4 bases, and the space between the germline ends is 12 bases. The CDR3 goes from the cysteine to the phenylalanine over 14 residues. The CDR3 DNA has 42 bases and is translated from base 1. As regards this clone: Its antigen has not been determined. No quality values exist for individual bases; no much larger clone is one base distant.

Using the deep immunoSEQ assay, multiplex PCR amplified TCR CDR3 regions from genomic DNA. For each cell subset, the extracted genomic DNA was distributed evenly across all wells of several immunoSEQ 96-well plates, and each plate served as one replicate. For sorted subsets, each replicate PCR was loaded with 150 to 250 ng genomic DNA, equivalent to 30,000 or so T cell genomes. The purified libraries were quantified using a Qubit 3.0 fluorometer, sized with a Bioanalyzer 2100, and then quantified again using the KAPA Library Quantification kit. Each immunoSEQ 96-well plate was sequenced on its own single-read 150-cycle Illumina NextSeq 550 flow cell. As for how the authors treated the data: The immunoSEQ output contained only junctional sequences without quality scores, so filtering could not match that applied to full-length reads. Sequences were annotated with PyIR, a Python wrapper for IgBLAST v1.9, and V/J genes and CDR3 were assigned using IMGT germline references. Any read was removed if the V/J assignment was weak (E-value above 1e-6), the CDR3 was missing, or the read contained stop codons, out-of-frame junctions, or ambiguous translated residues. A V3J clonotype was defined by an identical inferred V gene, J gene, and CDR3 amino acid sequence. Percentage overlap between repertoires was calculated by dividing the number of shared unique clonotypes by the size of the smaller repertoire. Three approaches were used to assess repertoire richness: RTK rarefaction, the Chao1 estimator, and Recon v2.1 estimates of unobserved clonotypes. Generation probabilities were computed with OLGA for all TCRbeta clonotypes obtained by the gDNA method from several donors. Entries here come from immuneACCESS through TCRdb and include only in-frame sequences with V and J called. Some clones fail to appear in such tables; in the studies checked, an unresolved V gene covers under half of the shortfall, and the cause of the remainder is unknown. That table supplies the V and J calls and clone size; D and trimming were determined from the DNA. In this sample the table shows about 2.4 million clones, roughly 93% of which occur a single time. The top ten hold 0.36% of the sample.

The donors were healthy, HIV-negative adults with no recently reported acute infections or vaccinations. All donors were Caucasian adults living in Nashville, Tennessee, USA. CD4+ T cells were enriched by magnetic negative selection; naive cells were then positively selected on CD45RA, and the negative fraction formed the memory subset. After blood collection by leukapheresis, PBMCs were isolated using Ficoll-Histopaque density gradient centrifugation and then cryopreserved in the vapor phase of liquid nitrogen. Purity and quantity of every magnetically sorted T cell population were checked by analytical flow cytometry. From each sorted fraction, genomic DNA was isolated and quantified by UV absorbance on a Nanodrop 2000c. Overall study outcomes, separate from this receptor: Even with the large sequencing depth, rarefaction of the sorted-subset datasets indicated that sequencing was incomplete. Pairwise subsampling indicated that sequencing depth was expected to affect the degree of clonotype sharing among donors. Sampling was restricted to blood, and TCR repertoires in tissues likely differ from the TCR repertoires found in blood. Higher generation probabilities were observed for clonotypes shared by all four sorted-subset donors than for non-shared clonotypes. Across a few donors, roughly 5% of naive CD4, approximately 4% of naive CD8, about 2.3% of memory CD4, and 0.3% to 0.45% of memory CD8 clonotypes were shared. Naive subsets generally had larger estimated clonotype richness than memory subsets. Because the study included only a small number of donors, the genetic and exposure-history diversity represented was limited.

The sample was naive CD4+ T cells from PBMCs. According to the study, the label for this sample's cell subset or site signals: CD45RA+ positively selected. Rearrangement joined TRBV6-5 to TRBJ2-7, with no confident D gene call. This receptor was taken from a man aged 18 to 29 in good health. Some clones in this sample may be carry-over from other donors' samples. The CDR3 sequence is CASSYVRHPYEQYF. The nucleotides are TGTGCCAGCAGTTACGTCCGGCACCCTTACGAGCAGTACTTC.